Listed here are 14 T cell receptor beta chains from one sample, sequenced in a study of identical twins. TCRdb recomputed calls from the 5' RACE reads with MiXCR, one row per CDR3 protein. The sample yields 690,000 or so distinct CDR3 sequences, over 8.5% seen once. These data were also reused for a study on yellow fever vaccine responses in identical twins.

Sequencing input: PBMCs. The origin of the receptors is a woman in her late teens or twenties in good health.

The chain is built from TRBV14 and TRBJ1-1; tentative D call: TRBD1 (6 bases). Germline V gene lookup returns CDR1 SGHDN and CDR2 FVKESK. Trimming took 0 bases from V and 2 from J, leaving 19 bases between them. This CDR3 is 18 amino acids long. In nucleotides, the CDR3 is TGTGCCAGCAGCCAAGATTTTGACAGGCCAGAGAGTAACACTGAAGCTTTCTTT. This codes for CASSQDFDRPESNTEAFF.

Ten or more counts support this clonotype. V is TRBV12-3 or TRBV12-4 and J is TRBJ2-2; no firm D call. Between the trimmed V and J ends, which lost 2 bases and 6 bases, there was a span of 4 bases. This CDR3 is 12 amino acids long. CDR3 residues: CASSLRAGELFF. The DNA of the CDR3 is TGTGCCAGCAGTTTAAGGGCCGGGGAGCTGTTTTTT.

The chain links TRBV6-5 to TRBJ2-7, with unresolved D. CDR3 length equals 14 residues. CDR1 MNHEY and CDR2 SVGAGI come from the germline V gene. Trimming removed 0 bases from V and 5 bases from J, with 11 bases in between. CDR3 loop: CASSYSNPGNEQYF. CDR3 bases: TGTGCCAGCAGTTACTCGAACCCCGGAAACGAGCAGTACTTC.

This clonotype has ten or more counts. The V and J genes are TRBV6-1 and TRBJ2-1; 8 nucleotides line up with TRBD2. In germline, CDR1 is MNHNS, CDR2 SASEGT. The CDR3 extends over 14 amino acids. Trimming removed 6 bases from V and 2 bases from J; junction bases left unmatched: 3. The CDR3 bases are TGTGCCAGCAGACTAGCGGTCACCTACAATGAGCAGTTCTTC. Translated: CASRLAVTYNEQFF.

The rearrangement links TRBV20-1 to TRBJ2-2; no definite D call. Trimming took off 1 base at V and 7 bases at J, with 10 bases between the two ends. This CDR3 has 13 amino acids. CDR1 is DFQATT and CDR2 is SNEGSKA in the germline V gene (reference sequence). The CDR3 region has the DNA TGCAGTGCTAGAGGGGTGCAAGGCGGGGAGCTGTTTTTT. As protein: CSARGVQGGELFF.

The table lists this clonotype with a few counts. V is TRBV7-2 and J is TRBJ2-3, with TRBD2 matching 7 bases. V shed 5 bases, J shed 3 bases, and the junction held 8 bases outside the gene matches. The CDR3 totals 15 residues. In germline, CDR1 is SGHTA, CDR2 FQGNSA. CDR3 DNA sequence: TGTGCCAGCAGCACCCGGACTAGTCCTACAGATACGCAGTATTTT. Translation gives CASSTRTSPTDTQYF.

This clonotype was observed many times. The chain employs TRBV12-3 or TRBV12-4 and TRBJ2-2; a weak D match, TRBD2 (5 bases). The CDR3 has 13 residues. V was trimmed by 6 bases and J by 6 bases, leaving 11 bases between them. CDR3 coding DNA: TGTGCCAGCAGATTACTAGATCCCGGGGAGCTGTTTTTT. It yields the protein CASRLLDPGELFF.

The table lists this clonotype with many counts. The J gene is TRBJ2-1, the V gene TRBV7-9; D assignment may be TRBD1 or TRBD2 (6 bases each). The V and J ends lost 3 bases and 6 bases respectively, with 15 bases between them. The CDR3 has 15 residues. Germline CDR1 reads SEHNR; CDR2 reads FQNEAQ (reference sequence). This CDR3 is CASSLFTEGGNEQFF. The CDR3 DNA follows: TGTGCCAGCAGCTTGTTTACGGAGGGGGGCAATGAGCAGTTCTTC. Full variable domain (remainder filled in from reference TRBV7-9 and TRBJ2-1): DTGVSQNPRHKITKRGQNVTFRCDPISEHNRLYWYRQTLGQGPEFLTYFQNEAQLEKSRLLSDRFSAERPKGSFSTLEIQRTEQGDSAMYLCASSLFTEGGNEQFFGPGTRLTVL.

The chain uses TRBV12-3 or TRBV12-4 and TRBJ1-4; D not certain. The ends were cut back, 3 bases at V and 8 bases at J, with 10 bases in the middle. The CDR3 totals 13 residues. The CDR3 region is CASSLGLREKLFF. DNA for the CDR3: TGTGCCAGCAGTTTGGGTTTGCGGGAAAAACTGTTTTTT.

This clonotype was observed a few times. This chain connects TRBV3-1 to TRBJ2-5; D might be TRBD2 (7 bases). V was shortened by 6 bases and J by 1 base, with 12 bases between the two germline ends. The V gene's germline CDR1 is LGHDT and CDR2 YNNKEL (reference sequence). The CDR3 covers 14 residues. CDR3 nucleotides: TGTGCCAGCAGGTCGGGGGGCCTCCAAGAGACCCAGTACTTC. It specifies CASRSGGLQETQYF.

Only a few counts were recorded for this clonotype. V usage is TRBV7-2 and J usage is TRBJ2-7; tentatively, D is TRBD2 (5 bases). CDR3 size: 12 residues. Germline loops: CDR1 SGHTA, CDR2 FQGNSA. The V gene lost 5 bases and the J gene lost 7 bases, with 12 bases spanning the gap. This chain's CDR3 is CASSQTPGEQYF. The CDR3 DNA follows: TGTGCCAGCAGCCAGACCCCGGGGGAGCAGTACTTC.

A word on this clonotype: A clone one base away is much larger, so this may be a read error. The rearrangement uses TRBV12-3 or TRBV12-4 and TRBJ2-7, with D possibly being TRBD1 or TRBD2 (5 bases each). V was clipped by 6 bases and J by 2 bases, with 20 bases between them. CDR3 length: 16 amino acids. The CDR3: CASSRTYRDGPYEQYF. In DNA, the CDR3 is TGTGCCAGCAGCCGAACCTATCGGGACGGTCCCTACGAGCAGTACTTC.

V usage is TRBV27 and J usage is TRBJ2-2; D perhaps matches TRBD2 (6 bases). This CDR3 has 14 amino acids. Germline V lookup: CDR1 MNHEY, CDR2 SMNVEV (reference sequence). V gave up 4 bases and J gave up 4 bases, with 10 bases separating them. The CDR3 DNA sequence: TGTGCCAGCAGTTGGCGGAGGGGCACCGGGGAGCTGTTTTTT. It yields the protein CASSWRRGTGELFF.

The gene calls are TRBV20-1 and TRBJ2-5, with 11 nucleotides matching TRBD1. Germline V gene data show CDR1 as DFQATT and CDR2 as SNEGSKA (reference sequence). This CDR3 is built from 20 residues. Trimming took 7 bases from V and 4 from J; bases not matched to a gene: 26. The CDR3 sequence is CSVRTGGASASGRGGETQYF. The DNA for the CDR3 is TGCAGTGTACGGACAGGGGGCGCGTCGGCTAGCGGACGGGGCGGAGAGACCCAGTACTTC.